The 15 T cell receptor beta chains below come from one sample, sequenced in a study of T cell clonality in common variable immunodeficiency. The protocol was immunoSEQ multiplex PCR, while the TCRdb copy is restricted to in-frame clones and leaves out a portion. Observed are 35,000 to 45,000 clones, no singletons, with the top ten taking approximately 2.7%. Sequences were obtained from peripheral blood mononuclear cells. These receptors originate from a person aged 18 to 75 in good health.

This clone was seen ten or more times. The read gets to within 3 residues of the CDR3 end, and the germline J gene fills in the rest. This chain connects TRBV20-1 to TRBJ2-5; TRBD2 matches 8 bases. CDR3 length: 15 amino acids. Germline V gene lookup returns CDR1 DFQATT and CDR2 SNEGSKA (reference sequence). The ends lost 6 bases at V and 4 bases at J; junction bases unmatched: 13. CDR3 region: CSAARGARIGETQYF. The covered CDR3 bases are TGCAGTGCGGCGCGGGGGGCGCGAATAGGAGAGACC.

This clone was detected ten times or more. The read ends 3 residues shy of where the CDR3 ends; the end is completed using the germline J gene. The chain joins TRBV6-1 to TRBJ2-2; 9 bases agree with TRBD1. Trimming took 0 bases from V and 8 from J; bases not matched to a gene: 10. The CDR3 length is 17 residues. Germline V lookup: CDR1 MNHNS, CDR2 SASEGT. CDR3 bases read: TGTGCCAGCAGTGAAGCCTTTATCCGGGACAGGGAAGGGGAG. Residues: CASSEAFIRDREGE. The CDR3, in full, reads CASSEAFIRDREGELFF.

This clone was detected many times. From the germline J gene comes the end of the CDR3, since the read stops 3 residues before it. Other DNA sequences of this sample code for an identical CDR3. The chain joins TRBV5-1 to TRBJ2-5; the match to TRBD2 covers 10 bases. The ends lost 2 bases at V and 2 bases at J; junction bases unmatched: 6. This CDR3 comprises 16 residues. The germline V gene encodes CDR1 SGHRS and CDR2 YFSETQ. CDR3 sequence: CASSLGLAGVQETQYF. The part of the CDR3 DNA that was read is TGCGCCAGCAGCTTAGGGCTAGCGGGAGTTCAAGAGACC.

CDR3 sequence reads: CASSLRRAGDNEQYF. The CDR3 bases that were read are TGTGCCAGCAGCTTAAGGAGGGCAGGGGACAACGAG. This chain links TRBV7-8 with TRBJ2-7; either TRBD1 or TRBD2 may fit D (6 bases each). The CDR3 goes on 3 residues after the read ends, and that part is filled in from the germline J gene. This CDR3 is 15 amino acids long. Germline V gene lookup returns CDR1 SGHVS and CDR2 FQNEAQ. Trimming pared 2 bases from V and 5 bases from J, leaving 16 bases between.

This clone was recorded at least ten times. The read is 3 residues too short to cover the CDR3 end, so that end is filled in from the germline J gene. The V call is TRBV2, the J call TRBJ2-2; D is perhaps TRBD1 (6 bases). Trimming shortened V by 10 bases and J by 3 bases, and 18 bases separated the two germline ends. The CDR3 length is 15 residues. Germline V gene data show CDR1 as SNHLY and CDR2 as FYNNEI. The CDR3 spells CAITIGGWDTGELFF. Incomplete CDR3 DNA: TGTGCCATCACGATTGGGGGCTGGGACACCGGGGAG.

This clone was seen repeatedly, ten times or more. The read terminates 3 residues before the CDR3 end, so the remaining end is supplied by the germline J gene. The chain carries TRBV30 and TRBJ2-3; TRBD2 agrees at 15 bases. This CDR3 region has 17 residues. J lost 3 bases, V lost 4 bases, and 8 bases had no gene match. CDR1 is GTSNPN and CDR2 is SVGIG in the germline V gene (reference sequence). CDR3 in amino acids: CAWTGLAGGLSTDTQYF. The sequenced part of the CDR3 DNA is TGTGCCTGGACCGGACTAGCGGGGGGGCTGAGTACAGATACG.

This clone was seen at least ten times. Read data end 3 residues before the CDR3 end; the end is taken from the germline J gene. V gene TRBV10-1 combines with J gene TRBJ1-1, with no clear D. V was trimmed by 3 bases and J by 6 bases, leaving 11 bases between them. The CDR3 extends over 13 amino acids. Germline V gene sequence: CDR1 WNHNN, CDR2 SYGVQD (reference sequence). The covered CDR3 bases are TGCGCCAGCAGTGACCCTGGGCTCCCTGAA. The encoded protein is CASSDPGLPE. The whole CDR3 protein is CASSDPGLPEAFF.

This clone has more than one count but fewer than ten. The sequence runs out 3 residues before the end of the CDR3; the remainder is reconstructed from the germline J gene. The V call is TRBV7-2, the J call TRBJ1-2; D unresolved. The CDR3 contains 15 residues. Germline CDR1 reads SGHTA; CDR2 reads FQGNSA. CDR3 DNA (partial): TGTGCCAGCAGTCCTACTAGCGGGGTGTCCTACGAC. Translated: CASSPTSGVSYD. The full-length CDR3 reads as CASSPTSGVSYDYTF.

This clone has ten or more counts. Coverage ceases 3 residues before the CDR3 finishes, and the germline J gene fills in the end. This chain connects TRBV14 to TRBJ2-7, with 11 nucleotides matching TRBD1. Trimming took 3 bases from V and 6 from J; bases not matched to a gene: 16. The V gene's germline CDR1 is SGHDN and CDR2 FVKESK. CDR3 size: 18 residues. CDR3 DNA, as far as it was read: TGTGCCAGCAGCCAGCTGGACAGGGGGCTCACCCGTATTGGCGAG. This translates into CASSQLDRGLTRIGE. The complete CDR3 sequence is CASSQLDRGLTRIGEQYF.

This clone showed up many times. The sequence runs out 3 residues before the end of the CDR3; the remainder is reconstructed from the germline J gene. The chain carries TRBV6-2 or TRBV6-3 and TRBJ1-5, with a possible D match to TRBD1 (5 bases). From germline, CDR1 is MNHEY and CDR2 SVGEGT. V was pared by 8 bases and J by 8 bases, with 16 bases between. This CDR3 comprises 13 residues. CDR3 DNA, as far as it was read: TGTGCCAGCCAAGATGACAGCCCCAAGCCC. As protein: CASQDDSPKP. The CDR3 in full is CASQDDSPKPQHF.

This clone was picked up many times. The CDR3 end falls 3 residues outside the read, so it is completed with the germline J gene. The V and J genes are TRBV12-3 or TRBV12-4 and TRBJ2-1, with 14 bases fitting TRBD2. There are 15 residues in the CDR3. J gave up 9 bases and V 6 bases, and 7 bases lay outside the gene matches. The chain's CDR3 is CASRLTSGGAAEQFF. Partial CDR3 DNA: TGTGCCAGCAGATTGACTAGCGGGGGGGCGGCTGAG.

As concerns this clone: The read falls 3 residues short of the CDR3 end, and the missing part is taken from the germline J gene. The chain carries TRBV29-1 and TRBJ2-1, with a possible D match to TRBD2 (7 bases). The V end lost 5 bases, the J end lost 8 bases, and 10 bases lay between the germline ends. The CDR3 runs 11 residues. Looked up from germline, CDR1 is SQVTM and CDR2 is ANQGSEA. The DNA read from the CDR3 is TGCAGCGTTTGGGGGGGCCATGAG. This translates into CSVWGGHE. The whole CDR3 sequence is CSVWGGHEQFF.

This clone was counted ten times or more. CDR3 sequence reads: CASSRQGSGNTIYF. Partial CDR3 DNA: TGTGCCAGTAGTCGGCAGGGCTCTGGAAACACC. The V and J genes are TRBV19 and TRBJ1-3, with a tentative D call TRBD1 (5 bases). From the germline J gene comes the end of the CDR3, since the read stops 3 residues before it. V lost 5 bases and J lost 0, with 8 bases in between. Germline CDR1 LNHDA, CDR2 SQIVND (reference sequence). The CDR3 is made up of 14 amino acids.

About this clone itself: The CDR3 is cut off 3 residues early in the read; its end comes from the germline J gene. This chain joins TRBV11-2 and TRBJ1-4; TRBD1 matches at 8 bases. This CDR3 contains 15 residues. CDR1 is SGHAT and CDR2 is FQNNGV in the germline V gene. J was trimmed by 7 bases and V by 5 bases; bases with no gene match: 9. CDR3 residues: CASSPQGAVGEKLFF. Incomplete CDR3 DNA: TGTGCCAGCAGCCCCCAGGGGGCAGTGGGTGAAAAA. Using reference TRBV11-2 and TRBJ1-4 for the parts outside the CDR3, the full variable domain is EAGVAQSPRYKIIEKRQSVAFWCNPISGHATLYWYQQILGQGPKLLIQFQNNGVVDDSQLPKDRFSAERLKGVDSTLKIQPAKLEDSAVYLCASSPQGAVGEKLFFGSGTQLSVL.

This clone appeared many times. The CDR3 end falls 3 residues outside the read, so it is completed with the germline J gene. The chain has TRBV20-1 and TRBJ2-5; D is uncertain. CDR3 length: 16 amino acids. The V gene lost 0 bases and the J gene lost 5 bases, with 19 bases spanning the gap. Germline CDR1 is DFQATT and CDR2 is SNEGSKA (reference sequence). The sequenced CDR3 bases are TGCAGTGCTAGAGATGTGTTCCTGGCCCCCGGGGAGACC. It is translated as CSARDVFLAPGET. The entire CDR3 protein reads CSARDVFLAPGETQYF.